The 20 T cell receptor beta chains listed next were all sequenced from one sample in a study of OX40 agonist ivuxolimab in advanced cancers. Generated by immunoSEQ multiplex PCR, the TCRdb table keeps only in-frame clones and is missing some. Here the sample spans some 57,000 clones, roughly 86% being singletons. Source: CD4+ or CD8+ T cells sorted from blood, taken in a trial of the OX40 agonist ivuxolimab. Every receptor here comes from an adult with an advanced solid tumor such as melanoma, head and neck, liver or kidney cancer.

The rearrangement uses TRBV9 and TRBJ2-3, with D unresolved. Trimming pared 2 bases from V and 2 bases from J, leaving 6 bases between. The CDR3 length is 13 residues. CDR1 and CDR2 (germline): SGDLS, YYNGEE. CDR3: CASSVLLTDTQYF. The CDR3 bases are TGTGCCAGCAGCGTCCTCCTCACAGATACGCAGTATTTT.

The rearrangement joins TRBV6-5 to TRBJ2-3; D not resolved. Germline V lookup: CDR1 MNHEY, CDR2 SVGAGI. The V end lost 6 bases, the J end lost 1 base, and 11 bases lay between the germline ends. There are 14 residues in the CDR3. The CDR3 protein is CASSRRPGTDTQYF. CDR3 nucleotide sequence: TGTGCCAGCAGCCGCCGACCGGGCACAGATACGCAGTATTTT.

This chain uses TRBV23-1 with TRBJ2-1, with TRBD2 identical over 11 bases. TRBV23-1 has ORF status, its function being uncertain. Trimming took 8 bases from V and 2 from J; bases not matched to a gene: 8. This CDR3 region has 16 residues. CDR3 bases: TGCGCCAGCTGCCCCGGGACTAGCGGAGCCTACAATGAGCAGTTCTTC. It translates to CASCPGTSGAYNEQFF.

This clone has just a few counts. The gene calls are TRBV6-6 and TRBJ2-7; 13 bases map to TRBD2. Trimming cost V 4 bases and J 6 bases; bases outside gene matches: 9. This CDR3 spans 16 amino acids. From germline, CDR1 is MNHNY and CDR2 SVGAGI (reference sequence). This CDR3 is CASSSGTSGIRGEQYF. In DNA form, the CDR3 reads TGTGCCAGCAGTTCTGGGACTAGCGGGATTAGAGGCGAGCAGTACTTC.

The chain carries TRBV19 and TRBJ2-3, with 9 bases fitting TRBD1. The trim removed 10 bases at V and 2 bases at J, leaving 7 bases unmatched. The germline gives CDR1 LNHDA, CDR2 SQIVND (reference sequence). The CDR3 spans 14 residues. The CDR3 bases are TGTGCCATCGGAGACAGGGGGTCCACAGATACGCAGTATTTT. Translating it yields CAIGDRGSTDTQYF.

J is TRBJ2-7 and V is TRBV11-3; no reliable D call. CDR3 size: 13 residues. V lost 2 bases to trimming and J lost 5 bases, with 10 bases between them. Per the germline V gene, CDR1 is SGHNT and CDR2 is YENEEA. The chain's CDR3 is CASSLTQADEQYF. CDR3 bases: TGTGCCAGCAGCTTAACGCAAGCCGACGAGCAGTACTTC.

The rearrangement joins TRBV9 to TRBJ1-2, with D hard to call. The germline gives CDR1 SGDLS, CDR2 YYNGEE. Trimming cost V 3 bases and J 4 bases, with 22 bases left between them. This CDR3 contains 17 residues. CDR3 sequence (DNA): TGTGCCAGCAGCGGCGCAATGTGGGCCGTACTCCCCTATGGCTACACCTTC. It translates to CASSGAMWAVLPYGYTF.

The V call is TRBV20-1, the J call TRBJ2-5; D is possibly TRBD1 or TRBD2 (5 bases each). There are 11 residues in the CDR3. The V gene lost 3 bases and the J gene lost 5 bases, with 7 bases spanning the gap. Germline-derived CDR1 and CDR2 are DFQATT and SNEGSKA (reference sequence). CDR3 sequence: CSARRGETQYF. The DNA of the CDR3 is TGCAGTGCTAGGAGGGGCGAGACCCAGTACTTC.

The chain recombines TRBV28 with TRBJ1-2, with a weak D call TRBD1 (5 bases). Germline loops: CDR1 MDHEN, CDR2 SYDVKM. With 1 base removed from V and 5 bases from J, the gap between germline ends came to 8 bases. The CDR3 length is 13 residues. CDR3 in amino acids: CASSLSTAYGYTF. CDR3 DNA sequence: TGTGCCAGCAGTTTATCGACAGCATATGGCTACACCTTC.

The V and J genes are TRBV6-4 and TRBJ2-7, with D possibly TRBD2 on 5 matching bases. CDR3 length: 11 amino acids. V lost 4 bases, J lost 12 bases, and 13 bases lay in between. Germline CDR1 reads MRHNA; CDR2 reads SNTAGT. The CDR3 protein is CASSGRGVRYF. The CDR3 coding sequence is TGTGCCAGCAGTGGACGGGGAGTTAGGTACTTC.

This chain joins TRBV5-1 and TRBJ2-7; 10 nucleotides agree with TRBD1. Per the germline V gene, CDR1 is SGHRS and CDR2 is YFSETQ. This CDR3 is built from 14 residues. The J segment lost 2 bases and the V segment lost 4 bases, leaving 3 bases of the junction unmatched. The CDR3 DNA reads as TGCGCCAGCAGCAGAGGACAGGGGGCCTACGAGCAGTACTTC. Amino acid sequence: CASSRGQGAYEQYF.

The rearrangement uses TRBV7-2 and TRBJ2-3, with 7 bases identical to TRBD2. The CDR3 loop spans 16 amino acids. The V gene end was trimmed by 7 bases and the J gene end by 5 bases; junction bases not matched to a gene: 15. Germline CDR1 and CDR2: SGHTA and FQGNSA. CDR3 sequence: CASTTRAGREVDTQYF. Here the CDR3 DNA reads TGTGCCAGCACCACTAGGGCAGGGAGGGAAGTAGATACGCAGTATTTT.

Here the CDR3 reads CASSQDGRLQETQYF. The CDR3 DNA sequence: TGTGCCAGCAGCCAAGATGGTAGACTACAAGAGACCCAGTACTTC. The chain employs TRBV14 and TRBJ2-5; maybe TRBD2 (5 bases). V lost 0 bases, J lost 2 bases, and 10 bases lay in between. The CDR3 totals 15 residues. The V gene's germline CDR1 is SGHDN and CDR2 FVKESK.

The V gene is TRBV7-2, the J gene TRBJ2-1; D gene uncertain. This CDR3 contains 12 residues. V shed 3 bases and J shed 7 bases, with 7 bases lying between them. From germline, CDR1 is SGHTA and CDR2 FQGNSA. CDR3 DNA sequence: TGTGCCAGCAGCTTCGATGCGAATGAGCAGTTCTTC. It translates to CASSFDANEQFF.

This clone has more than one count but fewer than ten. The rearrangement uses TRBV29-1 and TRBJ1-1; D may be TRBD1 (5 bases). This CDR3 has 15 amino acids. Per germline, CDR1 SQVTM and CDR2 ANQGSEA. V lost 6 bases to trimming and J lost 1 base, with 18 bases between them. This CDR3 reads CSVSFRGGGNTEAFF. The CDR3 bases are TGCAGCGTCTCATTCCGGGGCGGTGGGAACACTGAAGCTTTCTTT.

The V call is TRBV11-3, the J call TRBJ2-3; D is ambiguous. Looked up from germline, CDR1 is SGHNT and CDR2 is YENEEA. This CDR3 comprises 12 residues. Trimming shortened V by 3 bases and J by 4 bases, and 5 bases separated the two germline ends. The DNA of the CDR3 is TGTGCCAGCAGCTTCAGTGCAGATACGCAGTATTTT. This encodes CASSFSADTQYF.

The chain recombines TRBV11-2 with TRBJ2-3; D ambiguous. CDR3 size: 13 residues. Germline-derived CDR1 and CDR2 are SGHAT and FQNNGV. Trimming took off 1 base at V and 3 bases at J, with 5 bases between the two ends. The CDR3 region has the DNA TGTGCCAGCAGCTTAGGTATGACAGATACGCAGTATTTT. Translated: CASSLGMTDTQYF.

The chain is built from TRBV7-9 and TRBJ2-1; no clear D. V was pared by 5 bases and J by 10 bases, with 21 bases between. Germline V gene data show CDR1 as SEHNR and CDR2 as FQNEAQ (reference sequence). This CDR3 comprises 15 residues. The CDR3 DNA sequence: TGTGCCAGCAGCCCGCCCCGACTCTTTCTAGGGGAGCAGTTCTTC. Amino acids: CASSPPRLFLGEQFF. Together with reference TRBV7-9 and TRBJ2-1, the CDR3 gives the full variable domain: DTGVSQNPRHKITKRGQNVTFRCDPISEHNRLYWYRQTLGQGPEFLTYFQNEAQLEKSRLLSDRFSAERPKGSFSTLEIQRTEQGDSAMYLCASSPPRLFLGEQFFGPGTRLTVL.

This chain uses TRBV5-1 with TRBJ2-2; 8 positions match TRBD2. This CDR3 is 15 amino acids long. V lost 0 bases, J lost 5 bases, and 3 bases stayed unmatched. Germline CDR1 and CDR2: SGHRS and YFSETQ. CDR3 residues: CASSLVVAGTGELFF. In nucleotides, the CDR3 is TGCGCCAGCAGCTTGGTAGTAGCGGGAACCGGGGAGCTGTTTTTT. Drawing the rest from reference TRBV5-1 and TRBJ2-2, the complete variable domain is KAGVTQTPRYLIKTRGQQVTLSCSPISGHRSVSWYQQTPGQGLQFLFEYFSETQRNKGNFPGRFSGRQFSNSRSEMNVSTLELGDSALYLCASSLVVAGTGELFFGEGSRLTVL.

This clone was detected only once. The chain couples TRBV16 to TRBJ1-2; 11 nucleotides line up with TRBD1. J gave up 3 bases and V 2 bases, and 5 bases lay outside the gene matches. This CDR3 has 16 amino acids. CDR1 and CDR2 (germline): KGHSY, FQNENV. CDR3 residues: CASSQTRDRGYYGYTF. In DNA form, the CDR3 reads TGTGCCAGCAGCCAAACCCGGGACAGGGGGTACTATGGCTACACCTTC.